These 3 T cell receptor beta chains were sequenced from one sample in a study of Ad26.COV2.S vaccination and SARS-CoV-2 variants. TCRdb's copy holds only in-frame clones and misses some; the assay was immunoSEQ multiplex PCR. This table holds 510,000 or so clones, approximately 88% found once. Regarding treatment: 15 to 20 received Ad26.COV2.S at low or high dose, single or two shots; about 5 received placebo; per-sample allocation not given. The investigators took samples on day 63 after the first vaccine or placebo injection. The sample in question was peripheral blood, obtained in a trial of Ad26.COV2.S vaccine versus placebo. Source of these receptors: a person between 18 and 60 years old who received the Ad26.COV2.S COVID-19 vaccine or a placebo.

J is TRBJ2-2 and V is TRBV5-1, with D unresolved. From germline, CDR1 is SGHRS and CDR2 YFSETQ. The CDR3 is made up of 12 amino acids. The V gene lost 5 bases and the J gene lost 1 base, with 3 bases spanning the gap. CDR3 in DNA: TGCGCCAGCAGAGAGAACACCGGGGAGCTGTTTTTT. It yields the protein CASRENTGELFF.

This clone has just one count. The chain couples TRBV11-1 to TRBJ2-3; the D gene is possibly TRBD1 (5 bases). V lost 4 bases and J 0 bases, leaving 11 bases between the germline ends. This CDR3 contains 15 residues. The germline CDR1 and CDR2 sequences are SGHAT and FQDESV (reference sequence). CDR3 sequence: CASSSRTPSTDTQYF. The DNA of the CDR3 is TGTGCCAGCAGCTCAAGGACACCTAGCACAGATACGCAGTATTTT.

The chain joins TRBV7-6 to TRBJ2-2; D possibly corresponds to TRBD2 (6 bases). Per the germline V gene, CDR1 is SGHVS and CDR2 is FNYEAQ. V lost 2 bases and J 1 base, leaving 11 bases between the germline ends. This CDR3 comprises 16 residues. The CDR3 protein is CASSLFAGKNTGELFF. Here the CDR3 DNA reads TGTGCCAGCAGCTTATTCGCGGGGAAGAACACCGGGGAGCTGTTTTTT.